This T cell receptor (beta chain) was identified during a study of blood T cell repertoires in COVID-19. Across the whole study: Both acute and convalescent COVID-19 samples were obtained from the United States, Italy and Spain.

Original processing methods: Scientists estimated how many nucleated cells there were by amplifying reference gene primers. TCRdb's copy holds only in-frame clones and misses some; the assay was immunoSEQ multiplex PCR. That table is the source of V, J and clone size, and D and trimming were worked out from the DNA. The repertoire holds approximately 75,000 clones, with 90% as singletons. The CDR3 covers 14 residues. Trimming shortened V by 0 bases and J by 2 bases, and 6 bases separated the two germline ends. Germline loops: CDR1 SGHTS, CDR2 YDEGEE. This sequence originates from a human donor in a cohort sampled during active COVID-19. The V and J genes are TRBV5-8 and TRBJ2-1; D is uncertain. Sequenced material: peripheral blood. Here the CDR3 reads CASSLAGPYNEQFF. DNA of the CDR3: TGTGCCAGCAGCTTGGCTGGGCCCTACAATGAGCAGTTCTTC.